A single T cell receptor beta chain is shown here with its context. The germline V gene encodes CDR1 MGHRA and CDR2 YSYEKL. The V gene end was trimmed by 5 bases and the J gene end by 3 bases; junction bases not matched to a gene: 8. This CDR3 comprises 15 residues. The sample originates from a study of control samples from healthy donors and cancer patients. Profiling relied on immunoSEQ multiplex PCR, and the TCRdb table lists in-frame clones only, not all of them. This sample yields around 180,000 clones, of which 88% are seen a single time; about 5.3% belongs to the top ten. The chain uses TRBV4-1 and TRBJ2-7; TRBD1 agrees at 9 bases. This clonotype was sampled from a woman aged 30 to 39 in good health. Sequencing used blood. This CDR3 reads CASSAPTGGSYEQYF. CDR3 bases: TGCGCCAGCAGCGCCCCGACAGGGGGGAGCTACGAGCAGTACTTC.